This T cell receptor beta chain was captured in a study of blood T cells in healthy people across ages (dated by TCRdb to 2015 to 2017). General notes on the study: In model experiments, template switching captured about one uniquely barcoded TCR beta cDNA molecule for every two T cells. Using deep sequencing normalized with unique cDNA molecular identifiers, the study measured how TCR beta repertoire diversity changes with age. To avoid experimental bias, donors of different ages were spread randomly across the sequencing lanes. For two donors (one aged 18 to 30 and one aged 80 or older), the study analyzed two additional independent replicas of 1 million unique cDNA reads from the same blood draw. The donors were divided into four age groups: young (average around 16 years), middle-aged (around 37), aged (about 62) and long-lived (about 90). What the work shows at the level of the full study, not this receptor alone: Compared with the aged group, more naive CD4+ T cells, fewer expanded clones and increased TCR diversity were shown by the long-lived group, suggesting age selection. The CMV infection status of donors was not known, potentially confounding age-related changes in expanded clonotypes. Estimates of total diversity based on one million sequenced T cells were regarded as lower bounds and as underestimates. Observed TCR beta diversity per million T cells fell roughly linearly with age, and a significant reduction was already apparent by age about 38. There was a strong correlation between observed TCR beta diversity and the percentage of naive T cells measured by flow cytometry. Conclusive comparison of naive and antigen-experienced compartments was prevented by the profiling of bulk unsorted PBMCs.

Libraries came from 5' RACE. Sequencing took place on an Illumina HiSeq 2500. A second roughly 7 to 11 cycle PCR used a sample-barcoded 5' primer and a J-beta primer mix. Each TCR beta cDNA molecule received a unique molecular identifier from a template-switch 5' adaptor carrying 12 random nucleotides. At least 2.5 million CDR3-containing paired-end reads were obtained from each sample. First-strand cDNA was synthesized from all RNA with the Mint cDNA synthesis kit, primed by a TRBC-specific oligonucleotide. All cDNA was treated with uracil-DNA glycosylase and then went through a first 18-cycle PCR with the universal primers M1SS and BC2_uni_R. In the authors' own workflow: For normalization, 1 million high-quality reads, each with a distinct molecular identifier, were randomly selected from each sample. Instead of being binned into consensus sequences, reads with shared molecular identifiers were discarded. MiTCR, run with a Q25 quality threshold and the strictest error-elimination algorithm, handled CDR3 identification, clonotype clustering and error correction. A nonparametric unseen species model using Euler transformation provided a lower-bound estimate of total TCR beta diversity. TCRdb took the public reads, trimmed them with fastp at Q25, ran MiXCR for clone calling and kept in-frame beta chains. Each CDR3 protein appears once, grouped with its most common genes and DNA. What appears here as the V and J calls and clone size reflects TCRdb's work, not the paper's. Counted in this sample were 1,500,000 or so distinct CDR3 sequences; approximately 43% of them appeared once. Roughly 3.7% of the sample goes to the ten largest clones.

On this clonotype itself: The antigen it recognizes is unknown. Base qualities are not provided; no much larger clone lies one nucleotide away.

Taken from the germline V gene (reference sequence), the CDR1 and CDR2 loops are SEHNR and FQNEAQ. The trim is 6 bases for V and 2 bases for J, with a gap of 12 bases between the germline ends. Including cysteine and phenylalanine, the CDR3 has 14 amino acids. Solely the CDR3 DNA is kept, with 42 bases framed from the first base. Systemically healthy Caucasian individuals from Russia, roughly 40 in total and aged about 6 to 100 years, were included as donors. Around 9.8 milliliters of peripheral blood were collected from each donor into EDTA-treated Vacutainer tubes. PBMCs were isolated by Ficoll-Paque density-gradient centrifugation, with at least 7 million obtained per sample. Total RNA, at least 6 micrograms per sample, was extracted from PBMCs with Trizol reagent. Naive CD45RAhigh/CD27high T cell percentages were measured by flow cytometry on a PBMC aliquot from every donor.

Rearrangement joined TRBV7-9 to TRBJ2-3; possibly the D gene is TRBD1, per 6 matching bases. Sequenced material: blood. This TCR was recovered from a woman younger than 35 in good health. The base sequence is TGTGCCAGCAGTATGGACAGAAACACAGATACGCAGTATTTT. Translated, it reads CASSMDRNTDTQYF.